This entry concerns a single T cell receptor beta chain. Which antigen it targets is not known. Base-call qualities are not available, and no considerably larger clone is one nucleotide away. The sample belongs to a study of blood T cell repertoires in COVID-19 (dated by TCRdb to 2019 to 2021). General notes on the study: The collaborator samples originated in the United States, Italy and Spain and spanned the acute and convalescent phases of COVID-19. The material from the prospective study consisted of cDNA or gDNA derived from T cells, B-cell-depleted T cells, or PBMCs. Subjects who had been exposed to COVID-19, were actively infected with it, or had recovered from it provided the deeply sampled blood TCRbeta repertoires that made up the dataset. The repertoires were released in a freely available public database meant as a resource for research on the immune response to SARS-CoV-2. Samples came from the ongoing ImmuneRACE study (first 160 participants) plus 1,254 subjects from 6 global collaborators. A de-identified subject ID, COVID-19 status, age in years and sex were almost always included in the sample metadata. Where available, HLA class I and class II types were obtained from metadata supplied by the sample provider rather than from assay-based typing.

In the prospective study, participants were about 18 to 95 years old, resided in 20 to 30 geographic areas of the United States, and were enrolled through a virtual design. Cohort assignment in the prospective study relied on participant-reported clinical history from a screening survey and a study questionnaire. For ImmuneRACE Cohort 3, a participant was defined as recovered based on two consecutive negative NP/OP PCR tests, clearance by a healthcare professional, or resolution of symptoms. In the prospective study, mobile phlebotomists collected whole blood, serum and a nasopharyngeal or oropharyngeal swab from each participant. Additional blood draws and questionnaires over an approximately two-month period could optionally be provided by prospective study participants. Before DNA extraction, blood samples from the prospective study were shipped at room temperature or frozen. Study-level results and caveats: The quantity of clinical and demographic metadata differed by source and by participant and was supplied without curation.

As encoded in the germline V gene, CDR1 is KGHSH while CDR2 is LQKENI. The CDR3 starts with the cysteine, ends with the phenylalanine, and has 13 residues. Just the 39-base CDR3 DNA is kept, in frame starting at base 1. A distance of 9 bases separates the germline ends of V and J, which lose 0 bases and 6 bases respectively. The immunoSEQ Assay, a bias-controlled multiplex PCR, was used to amplify TCRbeta CDR3 regions from genomic DNA. Under the source paper's analysis protocol: The number of nucleated cells in each sample was estimated by amplification of reference gene primers within the assay. To quantify the absolute abundance of each unique TCRbeta CDR3 rearrangement, sequence reads were collapsed and filtered. For each sample, productive Simpson clonality was calculated by taking the square root of Simpson's diversity index across productive rearrangements. What TCRdb holds here is the immuneACCESS table cut down to in-frame rearrangements. Part of the clones is not present; checked against another copy, under half of the missing clones reflect an unresolved V gene, and the others are unexplained. The DNA was the basis for D and trimming; V, J and clone size are from that table. The sample records roughly 200,000 clones, just under 90% of which are singletons. The top ten clones comprise 1.2% of the sample.

The sample was PBMCs or T cells enriched from blood (not recorded which). The TCR comes from a man aged 25-45 years who had recovered from COVID-19. The V and J segments used are TRBV18 and TRBJ2-7, and the D gene may be TRBD1, 6 bases matching. The sequence in DNA is TGTGCCAGCTCACCACCGGGGGCAGGCGAGCAGTACTTC. Its translation reads: CASSPPGAGEQYF.